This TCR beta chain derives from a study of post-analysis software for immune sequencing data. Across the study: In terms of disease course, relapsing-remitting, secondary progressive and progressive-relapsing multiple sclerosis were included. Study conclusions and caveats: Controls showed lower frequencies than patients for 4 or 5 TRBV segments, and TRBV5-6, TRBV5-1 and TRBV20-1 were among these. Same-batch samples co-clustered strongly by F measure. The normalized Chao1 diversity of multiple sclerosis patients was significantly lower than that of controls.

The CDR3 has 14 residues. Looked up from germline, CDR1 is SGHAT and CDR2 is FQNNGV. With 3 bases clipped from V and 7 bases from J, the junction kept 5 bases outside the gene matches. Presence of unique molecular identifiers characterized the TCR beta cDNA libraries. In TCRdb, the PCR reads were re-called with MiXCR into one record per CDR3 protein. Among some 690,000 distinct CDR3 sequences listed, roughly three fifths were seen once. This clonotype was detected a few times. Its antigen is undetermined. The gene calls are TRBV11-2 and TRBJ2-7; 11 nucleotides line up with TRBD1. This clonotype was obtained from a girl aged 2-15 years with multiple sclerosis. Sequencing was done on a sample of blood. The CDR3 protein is CASSFGQGAGEQYF. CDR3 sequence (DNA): TGTGCCAGCAGCTTCGGACAGGGGGCAGGAGAGCAGTACTTC.